This T cell receptor (beta chain) was observed in a study of vaccination and CD4 T cells after COVID-19. The Oncomine TCR Beta short-read assay sequenced DNA from cultured CD4+ T cells. MiXCR, run by TCRdb on the PCR reads, gives a single entry per CDR3 protein. The data contain roughly 11,000 distinct CDR3 sequences, about 38% of them singletons. This CDR3 has 12 amino acids. Trimming removed 3 bases from V and 3 bases from J, with 3 bases in between. The V gene's germline CDR1 is LNHDA and CDR2 SQIVND (reference sequence). On this clonotype itself: Its specificity is unknown.

Treatment of the sample: approximately 10-day PBMC culture with coronavirus spike peptide pools or control peptides (ViraFEST assay). This chain uses TRBV19 with TRBJ2-1; D is uncertain. The TCR comes from a human donor who had recovered from COVID-19. Sequenced input: CD4+ T cells from blood, cultured in vitro. The CDR3 loop reads CASSIRYNEQFF. The CDR3 DNA sequence: TGTGCCAGTAGTATTCGCTACAATGAGCAGTTCTTC.